The clone carrying this T cell receptor (beta chain) was observed a single time. The data were produced by immunoSEQ multiplex PCR, yet TCRdb's version contains in-frame clones alone and is incomplete. The table shows some 120,000 clones, with about 83% occurring only once. The V gene end was trimmed by 3 bases and the J gene end by 6 bases; junction bases not matched to a gene: 5. Germline values: CDR1 LGHNA, CDR2 YNFKEQ. This CDR3 comprises 14 residues. This entry belongs to a study of control samples from healthy donors and cancer patients. The chain has TRBV4-2 and TRBJ1-2, with 9 positions matching TRBD1. The sequence was obtained from a man aged 25 to 45 in good health. Sequences were obtained from blood. The CDR3 sequence is CASSHAGQGNGYTF. Here the CDR3 DNA reads TGTGCCAGCAGCCATGCCGGACAGGGGAATGGCTACACCTTC.